Listed below are T cell receptor beta chains from one sample, sequenced in a study of cytomegalovirus exposure and HLA in healthy donors. TCRdb's copy holds only in-frame clones and misses some; the assay was immunoSEQ multiplex PCR. The sample lists 300,000 or so clones, roughly 86% occurring once. Sample: PBMCs. Source of these receptors: a man aged 25-45 years in good health and CMV-seronegative. Both conserved end residues are part of each CDR3. A D gene is named only where the DNA matches it firmly. Expanded clones are given a class, and other clones once, few, many or no size at all.

TRBV7-9	TRBJ1-4	.	.	TGTGCCAGCAGCTTGAGGAGGGCAGGGGAAAAACTGTTTTTT	CASSLRRAGEKLFF
TRBV5-1	TRBJ2-5	TRBD1	.	TGCGCCAGCAGCCAAAGGGACAGGAATTCCGAGACCCAGTACTTC	CASSQRDRNSETQYF
TRBV7-2	TRBJ2-5	.	.	TGTGCCAGCAGCTTAACGAGACAGAGTAACCCCCAGTACTTC	CASSLTRQSNPQYF
TRBV6-6	TRBJ1-4	.	.	TGTGCCAGCAGTTACTCAGGGAGGGCTAATGAAAAACTGTTTTTT	CASSYSGRANEKLFF
TRBV5-6	TRBJ1-2	TRBD1	.	TGTGCCAGCAGCCCTACGGACAGGCCTGACTATGGCTACACCTTC	CASSPTDRPDYGYTF
TRBV7-9	TRBJ2-3	.	.	TGTGCCAGCAGCTCTTATAATTTGGGGGGAGCAGGGACGCAGTATTTT	CASSSYNLGGAGTQYF
TRBV7-9	TRBJ1-1	TRBD1	.	TGTGCCAGCAGTCGGGACAGGAACACTGAAGCTTTCTTT	CASSRDRNTEAFF
TRBV6-5	TRBJ1-5	TRBD1	.	TGTGCCAGCACAAAAGCCGGGACAGGGAATCAGCCCCAGCATTTT	CASTKAGTGNQPQHF
TRBV27	TRBJ1-2	TRBD1	few	TGTGCCAGCAGTTTGAAGGGACAGGGGCACTATGGCTACACCTTC	CASSLKGQGHYGYTF
TRBV5-4	TRBJ2-4	.	.	TGTGCCAGCAGCTTGGCATACAGGGGAGGCAAAAACATTCAGTACTTC	CASSLAYRGGKNIQYF
TRBV4-1	TRBJ2-2	TRBD1	.	TGCGCCAGCAGCCAAGATCCAGGACAGGGTTCCGGGGAGCTGTTTTTT	CASSQDPGQGSGELFF
TRBV2	TRBJ1-5	.	.	TGTGCCAGCAGTGCCCGGGGGGATCAGCCCCAGCATTTT	CASSARGDQPQHF
TRBV4-1	TRBJ1-2	.	.	TGCGCCAGCAGCCAACCGACAGACTATGGCTACACCTTC	CASSQPTDYGYTF
TRBV5-1	TRBJ2-5	TRBD2	few	TGCGCCAGCAGCCCTACCGGGACTAGCGGGCAGACCCAGTACTTC	CASSPTGTSGQTQYF
TRBV6-1	TRBJ2-7	TRBD1	.	TGTGCCAGCAGTGCGCCCCAGGGGGACGGAATATCCTACGAGCAGTACTTC	CASSAPQGDGISYEQYF
TRBV25-1	TRBJ2-5	TRBD2	.	TGTGCCAGCAGTGTCGGGGGGGCAGAGACCCAGTACTTC	CASSVGGAETQYF
TRBV6-5	TRBJ1-3	.	.	TGTGCCAGCAGTTACGGGGGGAGCAACTTAAACACCATATATTTT	CASSYGGSNLNTIYF
TRBV13	TRBJ2-7	TRBD2	once	TGTGCCAGCAGCCGGGGACTAGCGGGGACCTACGAGCAGTACTTC	CASSRGLAGTYEQYF
TRBV7-2	TRBJ1-1	.	.	TGTGCCAGCAGCTTAGTTAGGAGGGCAGCTTTCTTT	CASSLVRRAAFF
TRBV7-2	TRBJ1-5	.	.	TGTGCCAGCAGCCCCCGGCCCGGTGGGGCTATGAGCAATCAGCCCCAGCATTTT	CASSPRPGGAMSNQPQHF
TRBV4-2	TRBJ2-3	.	.	TGTGCCAGCAGCCTGGGACATTCTAGCACAGATACGCAGTATTTT	CASSLGHSSTDTQYF
TRBV7-9	TRBJ1-2	TRBD1	.	TGTGCCAGCAGCAGCGGGACAGGGGTCTATGGCTACACCTTC	CASSSGTGVYGYTF
TRBV7-8	TRBJ1-2	.	.	TGTGCCAGCAGCACTCTGACAGTGTCCAACTATGGCTACACCTTC	CASSTLTVSNYGYTF
TRBV4-3	TRBJ2-7	.	.	TGCGCCAGCAGCCACGGGACCTACGAGCAGTACTTC	CASSHGTYEQYF
TRBV6-1	TRBJ1-2	.	.	TGTGCCAGCAGTGAAGAATCGACAGGAAACTATGGCTACACCTTC	CASSEESTGNYGYTF
TRBV11-2	TRBJ2-4	TRBD1	.	TGTGCCAGCAGCTTAGCAGGGGGAAGAAACATTCAGTACTTC	CASSLAGGRNIQYF
TRBV6-1	TRBJ1-5	.	.	TGTGCCAGCAGCGACCGGCTACGGGGTCAGCCCCAGCATTTT	CASSDRLRGQPQHF
TRBV7-9	TRBJ1-4	.	.	TGTGCCAGCAGCTTAGGTACGGGGGAAAAACTGTTTTTT	CASSLGTGEKLFF
TRBV5-1	TRBJ1-2	TRBD1	.	TGCGCCAGCAGCTCCGGGTCACAGGGGGATAACTATGGCTACACCTTC	CASSSGSQGDNYGYTF
TRBV11-2	TRBJ2-5	TRBD1	.	TGTGCCAGCAGCCCGACAGGGGCTCAAGAGACCCAGTACTTC	CASSPTGAQETQYF
TRBV11-2	TRBJ2-7	TRBD2	.	TGTGCCAGCAGCTCTCAGGGAGCGGGGGGTACCTACGAGCAGTACTTC	CASSSQGAGGTYEQYF
TRBV11-2	TRBJ2-7	.	once	TGTGCCAGCAGCTCCCATGGGCCTACCGTATCCTACGAGCAGTACTTC	CASSSHGPTVSYEQYF